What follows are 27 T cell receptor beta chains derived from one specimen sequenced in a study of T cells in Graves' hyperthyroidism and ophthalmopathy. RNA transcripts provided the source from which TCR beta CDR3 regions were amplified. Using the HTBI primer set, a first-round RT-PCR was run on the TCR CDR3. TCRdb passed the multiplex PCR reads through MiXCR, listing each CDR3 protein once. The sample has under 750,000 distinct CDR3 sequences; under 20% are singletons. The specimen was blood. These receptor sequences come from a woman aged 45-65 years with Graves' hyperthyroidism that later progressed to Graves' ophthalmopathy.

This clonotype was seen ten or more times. The CDR3 nucleotides read TGTGCCAGCAGTGGGGGGACAGGGGGCTACGAGCAGTACTTC. Protein product: CASSGGTGGYEQYF. The rearrangement joins TRBV27 to TRBJ2-7; 11 nucleotides agree with TRBD1. V lost 5 bases to trimming and J lost 3 bases; unmatched junction nucleotides: 3. Germline CDR1 is MNHEY and CDR2 is SMNVEV (reference sequence). The CDR3 runs 14 residues.

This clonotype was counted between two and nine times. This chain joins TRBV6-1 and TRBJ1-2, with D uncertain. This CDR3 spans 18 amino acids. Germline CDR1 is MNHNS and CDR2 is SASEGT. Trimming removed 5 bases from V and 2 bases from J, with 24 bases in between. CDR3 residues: CASSSTRIRYSINYGYTF. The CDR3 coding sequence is TGTGCCAGCAGTTCCACCCGGATAAGGTACTCTATCAACTATGGCTACACCTTC.

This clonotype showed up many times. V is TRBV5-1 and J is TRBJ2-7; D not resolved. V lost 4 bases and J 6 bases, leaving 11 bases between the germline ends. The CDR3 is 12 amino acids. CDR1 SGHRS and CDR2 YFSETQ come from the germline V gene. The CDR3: CASSPDEFEQYF. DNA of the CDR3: TGCGCCAGCAGCCCGGACGAATTCGAGCAGTACTTC.

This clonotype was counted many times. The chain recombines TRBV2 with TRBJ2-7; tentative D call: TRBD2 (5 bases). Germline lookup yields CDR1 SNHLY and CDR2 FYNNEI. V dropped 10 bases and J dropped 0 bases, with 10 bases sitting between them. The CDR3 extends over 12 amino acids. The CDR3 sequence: CATSSGSYEQYF. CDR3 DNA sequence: TGTGCCACCTCGAGCGGCTCCTACGAGCAGTACTTC. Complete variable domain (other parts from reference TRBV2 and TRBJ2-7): EPEVTQTPSHQVTQMGQEVILRCVPISNHLYFYWYRQILGQKVEFLVSFYNNEISEKSEIFDDQFSVERPDGSNFTLKIRSTKLEDSAMYFCATSSGSYEQYFGPGTRLTVT.

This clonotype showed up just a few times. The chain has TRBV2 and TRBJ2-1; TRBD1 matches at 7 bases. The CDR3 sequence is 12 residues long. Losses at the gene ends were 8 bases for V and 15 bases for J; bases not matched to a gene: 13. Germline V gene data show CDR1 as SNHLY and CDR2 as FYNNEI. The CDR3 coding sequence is TGTGCCAGCTCGTCCAGACCGGGACAGTCGTTCTTC. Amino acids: CASSSRPGQSFF.

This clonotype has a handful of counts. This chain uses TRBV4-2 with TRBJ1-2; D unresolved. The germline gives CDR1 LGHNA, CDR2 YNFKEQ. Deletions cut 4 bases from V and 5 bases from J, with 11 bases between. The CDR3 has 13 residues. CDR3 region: CASSPGRYYGYTF. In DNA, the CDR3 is TGTGCCAGCAGCCCGGGAAGGTATTATGGCTACACCTTC.

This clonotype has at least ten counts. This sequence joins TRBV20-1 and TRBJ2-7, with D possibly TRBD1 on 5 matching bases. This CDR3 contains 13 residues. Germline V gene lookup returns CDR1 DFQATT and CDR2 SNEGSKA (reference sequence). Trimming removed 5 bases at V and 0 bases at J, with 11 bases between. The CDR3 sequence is CSAGAPISYEQYF. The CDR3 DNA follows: TGCAGTGCTGGGGCCCCCATCTCCTACGAGCAGTACTTC.

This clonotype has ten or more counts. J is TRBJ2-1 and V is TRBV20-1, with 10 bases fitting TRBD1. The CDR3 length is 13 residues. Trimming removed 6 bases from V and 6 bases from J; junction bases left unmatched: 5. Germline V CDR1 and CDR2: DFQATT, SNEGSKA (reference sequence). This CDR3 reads CSANRQGANEQFF. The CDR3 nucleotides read TGCAGTGCCAATAGACAGGGGGCCAATGAGCAGTTCTTC.

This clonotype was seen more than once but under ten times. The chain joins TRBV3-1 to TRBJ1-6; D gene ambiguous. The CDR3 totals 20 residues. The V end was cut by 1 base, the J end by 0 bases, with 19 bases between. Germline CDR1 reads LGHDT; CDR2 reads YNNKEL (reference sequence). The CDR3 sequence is CASSQVFSSTRSSYNSPLHF. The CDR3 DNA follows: TGTGCCAGCAGCCAAGTGTTTAGTAGTACCCGGAGCTCCTATAATTCACCCCTCCACTTT.

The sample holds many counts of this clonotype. The CDR3 sequence: CSARSRQALGSEQYF. CDR3 nucleotide sequence: TGCAGTGCTAGATCCAGGCAGGCCCTTGGGAGCGAGCAGTACTTC. The chain joins TRBV20-1 to TRBJ2-7; possibly TRBD2 for D (5 bases). This CDR3 spans 15 amino acids. V was trimmed by 2 bases and J by 6 bases, leaving 20 bases between them. CDR1 is DFQATT, CDR2 SNEGSKA, per germline (reference sequence).

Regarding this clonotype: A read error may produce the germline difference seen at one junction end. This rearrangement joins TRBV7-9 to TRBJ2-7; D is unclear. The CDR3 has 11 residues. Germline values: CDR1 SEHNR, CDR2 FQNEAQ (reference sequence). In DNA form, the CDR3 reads TGTGCTAGCAGAGGCACCTCCGAGCAGTACTTC. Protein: CASRGTSEQYF.

The CDR3 spells CASSFGPRATTGELFF. The CDR3 nucleotides are TGTGCCAGCAGCTTCGGGCCCCGCGCTACCACCGGGGAGCTGTTTTTT. The rearrangement joins TRBV2 to TRBJ2-2, with D uncertain. This CDR3 is 16 amino acids long. Trimming cost V 6 bases and J 4 bases, with 18 bases left between them. CDR1 SNHLY and CDR2 FYNNEI come from the germline V gene. The full variable domain, its missing parts supplied by reference TRBV2 and TRBJ2-2, is EPEVTQTPSHQVTQMGQEVILRCVPISNHLYFYWYRQILGQKVEFLVSFYNNEISEKSEIFDDQFSVERPDGSNFTLKIRSTKLEDSAMYFCASSFGPRATTGELFFGEGSRLTVL.

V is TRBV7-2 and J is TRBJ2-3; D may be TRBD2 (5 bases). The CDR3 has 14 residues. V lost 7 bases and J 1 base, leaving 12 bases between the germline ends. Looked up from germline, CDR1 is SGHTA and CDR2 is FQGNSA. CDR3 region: CASTWTGGTDTQYF. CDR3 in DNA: TGTGCCAGCACCTGGACTGGAGGCACAGATACGCAGTATTTT.

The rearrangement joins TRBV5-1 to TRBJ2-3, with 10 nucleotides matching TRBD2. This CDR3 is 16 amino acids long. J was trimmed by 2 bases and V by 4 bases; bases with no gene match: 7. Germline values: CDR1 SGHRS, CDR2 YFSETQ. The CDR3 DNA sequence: TGCGCCAGCAGCCTGTTCACTAGCGGGGACACAGATACGCAGTATTTT. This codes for CASSLFTSGDTDTQYF.

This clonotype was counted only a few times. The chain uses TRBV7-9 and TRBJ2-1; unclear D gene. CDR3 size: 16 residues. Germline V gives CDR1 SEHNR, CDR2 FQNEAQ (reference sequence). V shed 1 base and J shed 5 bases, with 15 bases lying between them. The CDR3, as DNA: TGTGCCAGCAGCTTAGTTGGTGCCATTACGGACAATGAGCAGTTCTTC. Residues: CASSLVGAITDNEQFF.

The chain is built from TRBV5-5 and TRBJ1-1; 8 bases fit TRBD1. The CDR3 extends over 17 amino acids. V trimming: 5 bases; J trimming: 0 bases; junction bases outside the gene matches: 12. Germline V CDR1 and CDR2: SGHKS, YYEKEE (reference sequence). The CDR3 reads CASSSTGTGYMNTEAFF. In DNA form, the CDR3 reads TGTGCCAGCAGTTCAACCGGGACAGGATACATGAACACTGAAGCTTTCTTT.

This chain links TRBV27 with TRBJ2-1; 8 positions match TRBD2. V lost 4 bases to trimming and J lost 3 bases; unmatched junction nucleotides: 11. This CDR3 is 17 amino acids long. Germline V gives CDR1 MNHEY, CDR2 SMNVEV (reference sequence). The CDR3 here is CASSSSTSGAIYNEQFF. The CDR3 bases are TGTGCCAGCAGTTCTAGTACTAGCGGTGCCATCTACAATGAGCAGTTCTTC.

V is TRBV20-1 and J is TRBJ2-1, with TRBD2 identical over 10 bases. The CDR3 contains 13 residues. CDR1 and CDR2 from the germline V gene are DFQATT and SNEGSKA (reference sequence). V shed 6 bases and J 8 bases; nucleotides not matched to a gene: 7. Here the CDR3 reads CSAAGTSADEQFF. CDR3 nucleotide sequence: TGCAGTGCGGCCGGGACTAGCGCCGATGAGCAGTTCTTC.

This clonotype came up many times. The CDR3 DNA follows: TGTGCCAGCAGCGCCGGACAGGGCGGATACACCGGGGAGCTGTTTTTT. Its translation is CASSAGQGGYTGELFF. The J gene is TRBJ2-2, the V gene TRBV7-3; 8 bases are shared with TRBD1. Germline CDR1 and CDR2: SGHTA and FQGTGA. Trimming took 5 bases from V and 3 from J; bases not matched to a gene: 8. This CDR3 is 16 amino acids long.

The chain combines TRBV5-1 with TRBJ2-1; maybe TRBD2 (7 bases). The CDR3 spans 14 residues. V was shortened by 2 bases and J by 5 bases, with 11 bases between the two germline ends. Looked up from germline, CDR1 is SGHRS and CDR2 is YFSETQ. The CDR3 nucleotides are TGCGCCAGCAGCTTCGGGGGGCAAAACAATGAGCAGTTCTTC. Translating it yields CASSFGGQNNEQFF.

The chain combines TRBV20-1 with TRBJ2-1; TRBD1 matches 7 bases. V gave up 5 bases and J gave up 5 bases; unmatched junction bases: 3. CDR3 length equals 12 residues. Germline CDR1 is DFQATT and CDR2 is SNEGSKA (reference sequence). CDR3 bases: TGCAGTGCTTATGACAGGGACAATGAGCAGTTCTTC. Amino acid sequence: CSAYDRDNEQFF.

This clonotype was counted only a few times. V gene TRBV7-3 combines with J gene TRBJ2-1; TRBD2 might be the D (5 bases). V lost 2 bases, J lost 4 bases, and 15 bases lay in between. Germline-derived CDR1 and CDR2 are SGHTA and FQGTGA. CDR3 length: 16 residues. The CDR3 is CASSLGSGIAYNEQFF. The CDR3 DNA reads TGTGCCAGCAGCTTAGGGTCGGGGATTGCTTACAATGAGCAGTTCTTC.

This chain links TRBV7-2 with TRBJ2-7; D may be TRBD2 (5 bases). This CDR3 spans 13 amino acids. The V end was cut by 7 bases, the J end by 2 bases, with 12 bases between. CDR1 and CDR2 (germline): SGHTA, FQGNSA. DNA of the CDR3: TGTGCCAGCATGTCCGGGCGGGCCTACGAGCAGTACTTC. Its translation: CASMSGRAYEQYF.

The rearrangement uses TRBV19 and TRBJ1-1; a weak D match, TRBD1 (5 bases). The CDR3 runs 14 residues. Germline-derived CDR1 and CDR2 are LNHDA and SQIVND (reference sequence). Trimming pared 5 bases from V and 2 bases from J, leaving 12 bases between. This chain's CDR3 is CASSANRPNTEAFF. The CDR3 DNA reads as TGTGCCAGTAGTGCGAACAGGCCAAACACTGAAGCTTTCTTT.

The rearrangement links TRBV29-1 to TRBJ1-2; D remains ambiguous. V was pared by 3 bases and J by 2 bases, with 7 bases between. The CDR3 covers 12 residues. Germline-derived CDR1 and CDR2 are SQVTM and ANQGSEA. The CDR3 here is CSVEGENYGYTF. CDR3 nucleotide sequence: TGCAGCGTTGAGGGCGAGAACTATGGCTACACCTTC. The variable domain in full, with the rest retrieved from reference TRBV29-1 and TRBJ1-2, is SAVISQKPSRDICQRGTSLTIQCQVDSQVTMMFWYRQQPGQSLTLIATANQGSEATYESGFVIDKFPISRPNLTFSTLTVSNMSPEDSSIYLCSVEGENYGYTFGSGTRLTVV.

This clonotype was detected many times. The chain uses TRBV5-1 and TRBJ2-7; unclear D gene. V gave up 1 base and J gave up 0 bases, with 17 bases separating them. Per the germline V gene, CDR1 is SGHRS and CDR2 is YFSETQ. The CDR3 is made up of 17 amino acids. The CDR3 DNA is TGCGCCAGCAGCTTGAGCCGAGTTGGCAGCTACTCCTACGAGCAGTACTTC. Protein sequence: CASSLSRVGSYSYEQYF.

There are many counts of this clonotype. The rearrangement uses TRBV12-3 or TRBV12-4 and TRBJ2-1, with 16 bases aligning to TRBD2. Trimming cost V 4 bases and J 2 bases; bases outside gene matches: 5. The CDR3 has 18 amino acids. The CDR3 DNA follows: TGTGCCAGCAGTTCGGGGACTAGCGGGGGGGCACCCTACAATGAGCAGTTCTTC. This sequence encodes CASSSGTSGGAPYNEQFF.